This is a list of T cell receptor beta chains from one sample in a study of spatial heterogeneity in lung cancer. MiXCR was run by TCRdb on the 5' RACE reads, yielding one entry per CDR3 protein. The table records about 48,000 distinct CDR3 sequences, around 5.2% of them present only once. Sequences were derived from PBMCs, sampled at surgery. The source of these receptors is a male donor with early-stage non-small cell lung cancer. Each CDR3 is given with its conserved first and last residue. D genes are given only for firm matches. The size field is filled for only some rows; it gives once, few, many or a size class.

clone_size	d_call	v_call	j_call	cdr3_nt	cdr3_aa
many	.	TRBV2	TRBJ1-5	TGTGCCAGCAGTAAATCACGGGTTAGCAATCAGCCCCAGCATTTT	CASSKSRVSNQPQHF
few	.	TRBV27	TRBJ2-7	TGTGCCAGCAGTTTACAGGGCCAGTCCTACGAGCAGTACTTC	CASSLQGQSYEQYF
many	.	TRBV29-1	TRBJ1-2	TGCAGTCTGGGTGGGAAAGAGGACTATGGCTACACCTTC	CSLGGKEDYGYTF
.	.	TRBV5-1	TRBJ2-5	TGCGCCAGCAGTGCGTCTGGGCGGGGCGAGACCCAGTACTTC	CASSASGRGETQYF
many	.	TRBV7-8	TRBJ2-3	TGTGCCAGCAGCCGCCTCGTGGGAAACCCAGATACGCAGTATTTT	CASSRLVGNPDTQYF
many	TRBD1	TRBV20-1	TRBJ2-7	TGCAGTGCTAAGACAGGGGTGTACGAGCAGTACTTC	CSAKTGVYEQYF
few	.	TRBV7-2	TRBJ2-3	TGTGCCAGCAGCCGACAGGCCTCTAGCACAGATACGCAGTATTTT	CASSRQASSTDTQYF
many	TRBD2	TRBV28	TRBJ2-7	TGTGCCAGCGGGGGAGGACTAGCGGGAGGCCCTCCTGGCGAGCAGTACTTC	CASGGGLAGGPPGEQYF
many	TRBD2	TRBV12-3/TRBV12-4	TRBJ2-1	TGTGCCAGCAGTTTAGGGCCCGGGACTAGCGGTGACAATGAGCAGTTCTTC	CASSLGPGTSGDNEQFF
many	TRBD2	TRBV7-9	TRBJ2-7	TGTGCCAGCAGCGGTATAGCGGGGGCTTCCTACGAGCAGTACTTC	CASSGIAGASYEQYF
many	TRBD2	TRBV7-2	TRBJ2-7	TGTGCCAGCAGCACGCTAGCGGGAGGGAACTACGAGCAGTACTTC	CASSTLAGGNYEQYF
many	TRBD1	TRBV7-9	TRBJ2-7	TGTGCCAGCAGCTCATGGACAGGGTTTCGCGGCGAGCAGTACTTC	CASSSWTGFRGEQYF
many	.	TRBV18	TRBJ2-1	TGTGCCAGCTCACCACCGACAGGCAATGAGCAGTTCTTC	CASSPPTGNEQFF
many	.	TRBV6-5	TRBJ1-2	TGTGCCAGCAGGGCGACATGGAGCTATGGCTACACCTTC	CASRATWSYGYTF
.	TRBD2	TRBV27	TRBJ2-7	TGTGCCAGCAGTCCCGGACTAGCGGGAGGGTACGAGCAGTACTTC	CASSPGLAGGYEQYF
many	TRBD1	TRBV20-1	TRBJ1-1	TGCAGTGCTAGAGATTCGACAGGGTCCACTGAAGCTTTCTTT	CSARDSTGSTEAFF
many	TRBD2	TRBV5-1	TRBJ2-2	TGCGCCAGCAGCCCGGTTAGTAGCGGGAGGGCCGGATGGGGAACGAACACCGGGGAGCTGTTTTTT	CASSPVSSGRAGWGTNTGELFF
many	.	TRBV6-5	TRBJ1-1	TGTGCCAGCAGTTACTCGAGCGGTAATGAAGCTTTCTTT	CASSYSSGNEAFF
medium-sized	.	TRBV27	TRBJ2-7	TGTGCCAGTAAGACCCTCTACGAGCAGTACTTC	CASKTLYEQYF
few	.	TRBV27	TRBJ2-6	TGTGCCAGCAGTTTGTATCCAGGGTCCGGGGCCAACGTCCTGACTTTC	CASSLYPGSGANVLTF
many	TRBD1	TRBV6-2/TRBV6-3	TRBJ2-7	TGTGCCAGCAGTTACACCGGACAGGGGATCAACGAGCAGTACTTC	CASSYTGQGINEQYF
many	.	TRBV3-1	TRBJ1-1	TGTGCCAGCAGCCAAGCCGGAGAGAACACTGAAGCTTTCTTT	CASSQAGENTEAFF
many	TRBD2	TRBV5-1	TRBJ2-1	TGCGCCAGCAAGTTAGCGGGAGGTACGGGCAATGAGCAGTTCTTC	CASKLAGGTGNEQFF
.	.	TRBV5-1	TRBJ2-7	TGCGCCAGCAGCTACGGGACGTTGGCCTACGAGCAGTACTTC	CASSYGTLAYEQYF
many	.	TRBV5-1	TRBJ2-2	TGCGCCAGCAGCTTGGGACCGGAGAGAGAAACCGGGGAGCTGTTTTTT	CASSLGPERETGELFF
many	.	TRBV28	TRBJ1-2	TGTGCCAGCAGTCAAGCCGGGACAAAGGATGGCTACACCTTC	CASSQAGTKDGYTF
few	.	TRBV20-1	TRBJ1-5	TGCAGTGCTAGAGTGGCAGGAGCAAAGAATAGCAATCAGCCCCAGCATTTT	CSARVAGAKNSNQPQHF
many	TRBD1	TRBV7-9	TRBJ1-4	TGTGCCAGCAGCTGGGGACAGGGGACCGGTAATGAAAAACTGTTTTTT	CASSWGQGTGNEKLFF
many	.	TRBV4-1	TRBJ2-7	TGCGCCAGCAGCCAGGGCGACTCCGGGACACTTGGGCGGGGGCAGTACTTC	CASSQGDSGTLGRGQYF
many	.	TRBV29-1	TRBJ1-1	TGCAGCGTTGCCCACACTGAAGCTTTCTTT	CSVAHTEAFF
many	.	TRBV20-1	TRBJ2-1	TGCAGTGGTGGACACGTGAGTGAGCAGTTCTTC	CSGGHVSEQFF
many	.	TRBV29-1	TRBJ1-1	TGCAGCGGGGGGAACACTGAAGCTTTCTTT	CSGGNTEAFF
many	TRBD2	TRBV3-1	TRBJ2-7	TGTGCCAGCAGCCTCGGACTAGCGGACTACGAGCAGTACTTC	CASSLGLADYEQYF
many	.	TRBV2	TRBJ2-7	TGTGCCTCCGAAGGGAGCAGGAGGGCCTACGAGCAGTACTTC	CASEGSRRAYEQYF
many	.	TRBV7-2	TRBJ2-1	TGTGCCAGCAGACGATTAGAGGTACTTGAGCAGTTCTTC	CASRRLEVLEQFF
many	.	TRBV25-1	TRBJ2-1	TGTGCCAGCAGAACAACAGTCTACAATGAGCAGTTCTTC	CASRTTVYNEQFF
many	.	TRBV29-1	TRBJ2-1	TGCAGCGTTGAACCTCTCTACAATGAGCAGTTCTTC	CSVEPLYNEQFF
.	.	TRBV4-1	TRBJ2-5	TGCGCCAGCAGCCAAGAGAGAGGGTTCGGCGGCCCGTACCAAGAGACCCAGTACTTC	CASSQERGFGGPYQETQYF
many	.	TRBV15	TRBJ1-1	TGTGCCACCAGCACGAGCCCGGGACACCCAGAAGCTTTCTTT	CATSTSPGHPEAFF
.	.	TRBV20-1	TRBJ1-1	TGCAGTGCTAGATATACAGTGAACACTGAAGCTTTCTTT	CSARYTVNTEAFF
.	.	TRBV5-1	TRBJ1-6	TGCGCCAGCAGCTTGGGGACCCAAGCTGCCACCCTCCACTTT	CASSLGTQAATLHF
many	.	TRBV6-1	TRBJ2-2	TGTGCCAGCAGTGAATACTCCGGGGAGCTGTTTTTT	CASSEYSGELFF
many	TRBD2	TRBV7-3	TRBJ2-3	TGTGCCAGCAGCCCCGACGGGCTAGCGGGGCTCACAGATACGCAGTATTTT	CASSPDGLAGLTDTQYF
many	TRBD1	TRBV5-1	TRBJ2-7	TGCGCCAGCAGCCCAACTTGGGGACAGATTTACGAGCAGTACTTC	CASSPTWGQIYEQYF
many	TRBD1	TRBV12-3/TRBV12-4	TRBJ2-3	TGTGCCAGCAGTCATGGGACAGGGGGCGCGACAGATACGCAGTATTTT	CASSHGTGGATDTQYF
many	.	TRBV2	TRBJ2-6	TGTGCCAGCAGGGACAGTAGGTCTGGGGCCAACGTCCTGACTTTC	CASRDSRSGANVLTF
many	TRBD2	TRBV4-2	TRBJ2-3	TGTGCCAGCAGCCCCCGACTAGCGGGAGGGTCGGCAGATACGCAGTATTTT	CASSPRLAGGSADTQYF